This T cell receptor beta chain is drawn from a study of cytotoxic CD8 clonotypes in ibrutinib-treated CLL. Study outcomes and limitations: Exceeding age-matched healthy donors, baseline clonality also tracked the counts of circulating CD8+ T cells.

Libraries of TCR beta were made from roughly 1.8 micrograms of genomic DNA that came from cryopreserved PBMCs. Depth targeted 1 in 200,000 to 1 in 1 million T cells, averaging around 9.5x coverage per clonotype. The assay was immunoSEQ multiplex PCR, and TCRdb's table has in-frame clones only and misses some. In the table there are fewer than 400,000 clones, about 64% of which are singletons. Concerning this clone: Its antigen is not identified.

Trimming stripped 2 bases from V and 5 bases from J, with 15 bases between. The germline gives CDR1 SQVTM, CDR2 ANQGSEA. The CDR3 contains 14 residues. The chain joins TRBV29-1 to TRBJ2-5; unclear D gene. The sequence derives from a human donor with chronic lymphocytic leukemia. Sequences were derived from PBMCs, sampled after 36 months of ibrutinib treatment. The CDR3 coding sequence is TGCAGCGTTGAAAGTAGACCATTCTCCGAGACCCAGTACTTC. Translation: CSVESRPFSETQYF.